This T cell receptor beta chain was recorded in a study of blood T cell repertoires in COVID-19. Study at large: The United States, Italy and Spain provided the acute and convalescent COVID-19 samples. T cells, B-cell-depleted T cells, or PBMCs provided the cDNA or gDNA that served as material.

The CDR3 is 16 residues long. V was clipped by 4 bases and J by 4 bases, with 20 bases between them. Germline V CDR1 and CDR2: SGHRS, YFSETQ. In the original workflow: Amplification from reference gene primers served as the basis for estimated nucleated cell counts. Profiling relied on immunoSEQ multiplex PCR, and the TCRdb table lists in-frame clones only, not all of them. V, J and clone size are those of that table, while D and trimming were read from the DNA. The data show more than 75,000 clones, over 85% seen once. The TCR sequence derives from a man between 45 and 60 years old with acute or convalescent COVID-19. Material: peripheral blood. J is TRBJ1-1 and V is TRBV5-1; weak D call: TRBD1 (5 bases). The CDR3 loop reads CASSLQTDSISTEAFF. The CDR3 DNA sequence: TGCGCCAGCAGCCTCCAGACAGACTCGATAAGCACTGAAGCTTTCTTT.